This TCR beta chain was obtained from a study of blood T cells in healthy people across ages. Study-level points and caveats: While age rose, TCR beta diversity per million T cells dropped in a roughly linear way.

Trimming removed 6 bases from V and 9 bases from J, with 9 bases in between. Germline-derived CDR1 and CDR2 are MNHNY and SVGAGI (reference sequence). The CDR3 sequence is 11 residues long. Comment on this clonotype: As yet, its antigen is unknown.

PCR was performed a second time for about 7 to 11 cycles using a sample-barcoded 5' primer and a J-beta primer mix. Per-sample output comprised a minimum of 2.5 million paired-end reads containing CDR3. A single record per CDR3 protein comes from TCRdb applying MiXCR to the 5' RACE reads. Of just over 1 million distinct CDR3 sequences in the sample, 45% are singletons; the top ten hold about 19%. This receptor was identified in an older woman in good health. Sequenced sample: blood. J is TRBJ2-1 and V is TRBV6-6; unclear D gene. The CDR3 region is CASSYLVEQFF. CDR3 bases: TGTGCCAGCAGCTACCTGGTTGAGCAGTTCTTC.